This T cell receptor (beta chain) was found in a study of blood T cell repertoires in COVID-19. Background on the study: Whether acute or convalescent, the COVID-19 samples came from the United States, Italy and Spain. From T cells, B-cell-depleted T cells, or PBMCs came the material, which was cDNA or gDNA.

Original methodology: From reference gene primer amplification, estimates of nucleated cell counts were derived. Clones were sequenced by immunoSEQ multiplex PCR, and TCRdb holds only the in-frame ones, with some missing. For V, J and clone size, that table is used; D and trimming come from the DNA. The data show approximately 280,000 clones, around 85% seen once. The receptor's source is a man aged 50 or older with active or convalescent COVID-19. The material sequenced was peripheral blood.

The CDR3 protein is CASSLSGQNTEAFF. The CDR3 coding sequence is TGTGCCAGCAGTTTATCGGGACAGAACACTGAAGCTTTCTTT. The chain is built from TRBV27 and TRBJ1-1, with D possibly TRBD1 on 6 matching bases. Germline loops: CDR1 MNHEY, CDR2 SMNVEV (reference sequence). V dropped 0 bases and J dropped 1 base, with 6 bases sitting between them. The CDR3 has 14 residues.